The clone carrying this T cell receptor beta chain was counted a few times. This record belongs to a study of OX40 agonist ivuxolimab in advanced cancers. Blood specimens came from baseline, cycle 4 day 1, and cycle 7 day 1. The V and J ends lost 3 bases and 2 bases respectively, with 11 bases between them. The V gene's germline CDR1 is SGHVS and CDR2 FQNEAQ. The CDR3 sequence is 16 residues long. Only in-frame clones appear in the TCRdb table, and some are missing; sequencing was by immunoSEQ multiplex PCR. The data contain about 12,000 clones, about 75% of them seen just once; the ten biggest clones take up approximately 12%.

Source: CD4+ or CD8+ T cells sorted from blood, taken in a trial of the OX40 agonist ivuxolimab. The V and J genes are TRBV7-8 and TRBJ2-6; D gene uncertain. This sequence was found in an adult with an advanced solid tumor such as melanoma, head and neck, liver or kidney cancer. The CDR3 sequence is CASSFLRVAGANVLTF. The CDR3 DNA follows: TGTGCCAGCAGCTTTCTCCGGGTAGCTGGGGCCAACGTCCTGACTTTC.